This T cell receptor (beta chain) was captured in a study of T cell changes during pregnancy in multiple sclerosis. This table comes from immunoSEQ multiplex PCR, and its TCRdb copy is limited to in-frame clones, with some not included. The sample lists about 44,000 clones; 70% to 90% were seen once. With 4 bases clipped from V and 10 bases from J, the junction kept 15 bases outside the gene matches. Looked up from germline, CDR1 is SGHTA and CDR2 is FQGNSA. The length of the CDR3 is 16 residues. This sequence originates from a female donor with multiple sclerosis, enrolled in a pregnancy study. The sample consisted of CD4+ T cells from peripheral blood mononuclear cells, taken in the first trimester of pregnancy. The chain carries TRBV7-2 and TRBJ2-1; 8 positions agree with TRBD2. The CDR3 region has the DNA TGTGCCAGCAGCTCGGTCCCGGGACTAGTACGGCCCGAGCAGTTCTTC. Translated, it gives CASSSVPGLVRPEQFF. Together with reference TRBV7-2 and TRBJ2-1, the CDR3 gives the full variable domain: GAGVSQSPSNKVTEKGKDVELRCDPISGHTALYWYRQSLGQGLEFLIYFQGNSAPDKSGLPSDRFSAERTGGSVSTLTIQRTQQEDSAVYLCASSSVPGLVRPEQFFGPGTRLTVL.